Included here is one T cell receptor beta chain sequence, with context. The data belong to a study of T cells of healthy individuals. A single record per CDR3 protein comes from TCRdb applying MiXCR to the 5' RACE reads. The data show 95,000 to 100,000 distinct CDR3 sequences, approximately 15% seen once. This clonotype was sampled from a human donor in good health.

In DNA, the CDR3 is TGTGCCAGCGGTTTGGGAGTCAGAGATACGCAGTATTTT. This sequence encodes CASGLGVRDTQYF. V usage is TRBV6-5 and J usage is TRBJ2-3, with D possibly being TRBD2 (5 bases). Germline CDR1 MNHEY, CDR2 SVGAGI. CDR3 length equals 13 residues. V lost 8 bases and J lost 5, with 14 bases in between.